The 25 T cell receptor beta chains below were found in one sample sequenced in a study of blood T cell repertoires in COVID-19. Measured with immunoSEQ multiplex PCR; TCRdb has only the in-frame clones, and not every one. The sample yields a few hundred thousand clones, about 88% seen once. Input material: peripheral blood. Every receptor here comes from a man aged 55 to 70 who had recovered from COVID-19.

The V call is TRBV7-2, the J call TRBJ2-7; TRBD2 agrees at 8 bases. Germline assignment: CDR1 SGHTA and CDR2 FQGNSA. The CDR3 runs to 16 residues. The J segment lost 4 bases and the V segment lost 5 bases, leaving 13 bases of the junction unmatched. CDR3 DNA sequence: TGTGCCAGCAGCCCACCAACAGGCCGGGGGGGGTACGAGCAGTACTTC. Its protein product is CASSPPTGRGGYEQYF.

The CDR3 region is CASSLVQGKHYGYTF. CDR3 bases: TGCGCCAGCAGCTTGGTTCAGGGAAAACACTATGGCTACACCTTC. J is TRBJ1-2 and V is TRBV5-1; a weak D match, TRBD1 (5 bases). There are 15 residues in the CDR3. V dropped 0 bases and J dropped 3 bases, with 12 bases sitting between them. CDR1 is SGHRS, CDR2 YFSETQ, per germline.

The chain uses TRBV19 and TRBJ1-4; D is ambiguous. From germline, CDR1 is LNHDA and CDR2 SQIVND (reference sequence). The CDR3 totals 14 residues. The V end lost 4 bases, the J end lost 8 bases, and 14 bases lay between the germline ends. CDR3 bases: TGTGCCAGTAGTAAAGGCAGCGACTCGGAAAAACTGTTTTTT. Amino acids: CASSKGSDSEKLFF.

V usage is TRBV2 and J usage is TRBJ2-5; TRBD1 agrees at 9 bases. CDR1 SNHLY and CDR2 FYNNEI come from the germline V gene. This CDR3 is 15 amino acids long. V lost 6 bases and J lost 1; bases outside the gene matches: 6. The CDR3 DNA is TGTGCCAGCAGGGACAGGGGAGGCCTCCAAGAGACCCAGTACTTC. The encoded protein is CASRDRGGLQETQYF.

The chain uses TRBV6-6 and TRBJ1-6; tentative D call: TRBD1 (6 bases). The CDR3 loop spans 12 amino acids. Germline lookup yields CDR1 MNHNY and CDR2 SVGAGI (reference sequence). The V and J ends lost 6 bases and 10 bases respectively, with 10 bases between them. The CDR3 region is CASSPGQSPLHF. The DNA for the CDR3 is TGTGCCAGCAGCCCGGGACAATCACCCCTCCACTTT.

This chain uses TRBV11-2 with TRBJ2-7; 14 bases are a match to TRBD2. Germline V gene sequence: CDR1 SGHAT, CDR2 FQNNGV. Trimming took 5 bases from V and 3 from J; bases not matched to a gene: 3. The CDR3 sequence is 15 residues long. Here the CDR3 DNA reads TGTGCCAGCAGCGCGGGACTAGCGGGGGTCTACGAGCAGTACTTC. It specifies CASSAGLAGVYEQYF. The variable domain in full, with the rest retrieved from reference TRBV11-2 and TRBJ2-7, is EAGVAQSPRYKIIEKRQSVAFWCNPISGHATLYWYQQILGQGPKLLIQFQNNGVVDDSQLPKDRFSAERLKGVDSTLKIQPAKLEDSAVYLCASSAGLAGVYEQYFGPGTRLTVT.

V gene TRBV12-3 or TRBV12-4 combines with J gene TRBJ1-1; TRBD1 matches at 9 bases. This CDR3 comprises 13 residues. Losses at the gene ends were 6 bases for V and 5 bases for J; bases not matched to a gene: 4. Here the CDR3 DNA reads TGTGCCAGCAGGCGACAGGGGGGGACTGAAGCTTTCTTT. This gives the protein CASRRQGGTEAFF.

The chain combines TRBV9 with TRBJ2-2; D remains ambiguous. Looked up from germline, CDR1 is SGDLS and CDR2 is YYNGEE. The ends were cut back, 0 bases at V and 4 bases at J, with 13 bases in the middle. CDR3 size: 16 residues. CDR3 sequence (DNA): TGTGCCAGCAGCGTAGGGAAACCAACTATCACCGGGGAGCTGTTTTTT. It codes for CASSVGKPTITGELFF.

The chain combines TRBV4-2 with TRBJ2-6; D might be TRBD2 (6 bases). The CDR3 runs 16 residues. The V gene lost 1 base and the J gene lost 2 bases, with 9 bases spanning the gap. Germline loops: CDR1 LGHNA, CDR2 YNFKEQ. CDR3 region: CASSQGPGAGANVLTF. CDR3 coding DNA: TGTGCCAGCAGCCAAGGGCCGGGGGCTGGGGCCAACGTCCTGACTTTC.

The chain uses TRBV6-2 or TRBV6-3 and TRBJ2-7; possibly TRBD1 for D (7 bases). The germline CDR1 and CDR2 sequences are MNHEY and SVGEGT. The CDR3 spans 17 residues. Between the trimmed V and J ends, which lost 2 bases and 0 bases, there was a span of 17 bases. CDR3 nucleotides: TGTGCCAGCAGTTACCCCTCCCGGCGGGACAGCTCCTACGAGCAGTACTTC. Translation gives CASSYPSRRDSSYEQYF.

The chain combines TRBV19 with TRBJ1-5; 7 nucleotides match TRBD1. The ends lost 7 bases at V and 1 base at J; junction bases unmatched: 7. Germline loops: CDR1 LNHDA, CDR2 SQIVND (reference sequence). CDR3 size: 15 residues. DNA of the CDR3: TGTGCCAGTACCCGACCGGACAGGAGCAATCAGCCCCAGCATTTT. Amino acid sequence: CASTRPDRSNQPQHF.

This clone was recorded once. The CDR3 nucleotides read TGTGCCAGTAGTATCAGGCGGGGAAGCACAGATACGCAGTATTTT. This codes for CASSIRRGSTDTQYF. The chain uses TRBV19 and TRBJ2-3; D perhaps matches TRBD2 (6 bases). V was cut by 3 bases and J by 0 bases, with 10 bases left in between. Germline lookup yields CDR1 LNHDA and CDR2 SQIVND (reference sequence). This CDR3 is built from 15 residues. Supplemented by reference TRBV19 and TRBJ2-3, the full variable domain reads DGGITQSPKYLFRKEGQNVTLSCEQNLNHDAMYWYRQDPGQGLRLIYYSQIVNDFQKGDIAEGYSVSREKKESFPLTVTSAQKNPTAFYLCASSIRRGSTDTQYFGPGTRLTVL.

The chain has TRBV11-3 and TRBJ2-1, with 11 bases aligning to TRBD2. CDR3 length equals 16 residues. In germline, CDR1 is SGHNT, CDR2 YENEEA. V lost 4 bases, J lost 4 bases, and 6 bases stayed unmatched. CDR3 residues: CASSSPLAGAYNEQFF. In DNA, the CDR3 is TGTGCCAGCAGCTCACCACTAGCGGGGGCGTACAATGAGCAGTTCTTC.

This clone was seen only once. The CDR3 is CASSRVLAKNIQYF. CDR3 coding DNA: TGTGCCAGCTCGCGCGTACTAGCCAAAAACATTCAGTACTTC. The chain has TRBV18 and TRBJ2-4; no firm D call. The CDR3 runs to 14 residues. Germline V CDR1 and CDR2: KGHSH, LQKENI. The germline V and J ends were trimmed by 6 bases and 0 bases, with 9 bases remaining between them.

The chain joins TRBV7-3 to TRBJ2-2, with D possibly matching TRBD2 (6 bases). This CDR3 contains 18 residues. V was cut by 0 bases and J by 0 bases, with 14 bases left in between. Germline CDR1 is SGHTA and CDR2 is FQGTGA. The CDR3 DNA reads TGTGCCAGCAGCTTAACGATCCCTAGCGCGGCGAACACCGGGGAGCTGTTTTTT. Protein: CASSLTIPSAANTGELFF.

The V and J genes are TRBV7-6 and TRBJ1-4; D possibly corresponds to TRBD1 (6 bases). The CDR3 extends over 16 amino acids. CDR1 and CDR2 from the germline V gene are SGHVS and FNYEAQ. V was clipped by 2 bases and J by 7 bases, with 17 bases between them. CDR3 DNA: TGTGCCAGCAGCTTAATTCTCGGGGGGCATGGTGAAAAACTGTTTTTT. Amino acids: CASSLILGGHGEKLFF.

The chain combines TRBV3-1 (or the pseudogene TRBV3-2) with TRBJ1-1; D uncertain. Trimming left V 0 bases short and J 4 bases short, with 9 bases between. This CDR3 contains 14 residues. Germline loops: CDR1 LGHDT, CDR2 YNNKEL (reference sequence). The CDR3 DNA follows: TGTGCCAGCAGCCAAGATGAGCGGCCCACTGAAGCTTTCTTT. Its protein product is CASSQDERPTEAFF.

V and J are TRBV10-1 and TRBJ2-3, with TRBD1 matching 7 bases. The germline CDR1 and CDR2 sequences are WNHNN and SYGVQD (reference sequence). This CDR3 has 14 residues. V shed 6 bases and J 2 bases; nucleotides not matched to a gene: 5. In DNA form, the CDR3 reads TGCGCCAGCAGAAAGACAGGGCCCACAGATACGCAGTATTTT. It codes for CASRKTGPTDTQYF.

The rearrangement links TRBV6-2 or TRBV6-3 to TRBJ1-5, with a weak D call TRBD1 (6 bases). V lost 4 bases and J 5 bases, leaving 15 bases between the germline ends. Germline CDR1 reads MNHEY; CDR2 reads SVGEGT. The CDR3 loop spans 15 amino acids. The CDR3 coding sequence is TGTGCCAGCAGTTCAAGACAGGTTATTGATCAGCCCCAGCATTTT. Translated, it gives CASSSRQVIDQPQHF.

The chain is built from TRBV19 and TRBJ1-5, with 8 bases identical to TRBD1. This CDR3 is 15 amino acids long. V was clipped by 9 bases and J by 0 bases; unmatched bases: 7. CDR1 LNHDA and CDR2 SQIVND come from the germline V gene (reference sequence). The CDR3 region has the DNA TGTGCCAGCGGGGACAGGAGTGGTAGCAATCAGCCCCAGCATTTT. As protein: CASGDRSGSNQPQHF.

This clone was found many times. The rearrangement joins TRBV29-1 to TRBJ1-2, with 9 positions matching TRBD1. Trimming removed 7 bases from V and 4 bases from J; junction bases left unmatched: 16. The CDR3 is 16 amino acids. Germline-derived CDR1 and CDR2 are SQVTM and ANQGSEA. In DNA form, the CDR3 reads TGCAGCGGCAGCGCCCTGACAGGGGGGGGACGCTATGGCTACACCTTC. Translated, it gives CSGSALTGGGRYGYTF.

V gene TRBV3-1 (or the pseudogene TRBV3-2) combines with J gene TRBJ1-5, with 7 positions matching TRBD1. The CDR3 runs to 14 residues. Per the germline V gene, CDR1 is LGHDT and CDR2 is YNNKEL (reference sequence). The trim removed 4 bases at V and 3 bases at J, leaving 3 bases unmatched. CDR3 DNA sequence: TGTGCCAGCAGCCTACAGGGGACCAATCAGCCCCAGCATTTT. Amino acids: CASSLQGTNQPQHF.

Concerning this clone itself: A read error may explain this, as a much larger clone is one base away. This rearrangement joins TRBV4-2 to TRBJ1-2; 10 bases are a match to TRBD1. The CDR3 spans 14 residues. V lost 4 bases, J lost 2 bases, and 1 base stayed unmatched. The germline gives CDR1 LGHNA, CDR2 YNFKEQ. In nucleotides, the CDR3 is TGTGCCAGCAGCCCGGGACAGGGGAACTATGGCTACACCTTC. Its protein is CASSPGQGNYGYTF.

The chain is built from TRBV5-1 and TRBJ1-4; 8 nucleotides agree with TRBD1. The CDR3 has 16 residues. Per germline, CDR1 SGHRS and CDR2 YFSETQ. V trimming: 2 bases; J trimming: 8 bases; junction bases outside the gene matches: 11. CDR3 DNA sequence: TGCGCCAGCAGCTTAAGCCCGGACAGGGTAGGAGAAAAACTGTTTTTT. As protein: CASSLSPDRVGEKLFF.

The chain recombines TRBV5-4 with TRBJ2-5, with 10 bases lining up with TRBD1. The CDR3 length is 16 residues. V was pared by 5 bases and J by 4 bases, with 11 bases of the junction left unmatched. The germline V gene has CDR1 SGHNT and CDR2 YYREEE (reference sequence). DNA of the CDR3: TGTGCCAGCAGGGCCGGGACAGGGGTAGGGCCAGAGACCCAGTACTTC. Translated, it gives CASRAGTGVGPETQYF.